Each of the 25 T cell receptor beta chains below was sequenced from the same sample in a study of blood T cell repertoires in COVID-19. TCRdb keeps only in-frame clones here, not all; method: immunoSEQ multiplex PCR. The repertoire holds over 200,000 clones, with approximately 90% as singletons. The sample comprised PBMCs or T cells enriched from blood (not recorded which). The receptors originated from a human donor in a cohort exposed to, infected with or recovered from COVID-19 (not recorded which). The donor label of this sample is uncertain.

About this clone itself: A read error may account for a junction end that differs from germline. CDR3 DNA: TGTGCCAGCAGGGAAGGAGCGAACACTGAAGCTTTCTTT. Protein product: CASREGANTEAFF. The chain is built from TRBV6-1 and TRBJ1-1, with no clear D. The CDR3 has 13 residues. CDR1 and CDR2 from the germline V gene are MNHNS and SASEGT.

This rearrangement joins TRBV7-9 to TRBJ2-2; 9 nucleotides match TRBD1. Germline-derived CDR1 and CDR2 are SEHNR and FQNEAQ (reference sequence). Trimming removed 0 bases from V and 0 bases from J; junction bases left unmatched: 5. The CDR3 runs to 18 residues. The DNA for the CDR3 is TGTGCCAGCAGCTTAGCGAGGACAGGGGCCTCGAACACCGGGGAGCTGTTTTTT. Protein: CASSLARTGASNTGELFF.

In DNA, the CDR3 is TGCGCCAGCACCTCGACAGGGGTCACTGAAGCTTTCTTT. Its translation is CASTSTGVTEAFF. The V call is TRBV5-1, the J call TRBJ1-1; 8 bases align to TRBD1. Germline trimming cut 6 bases from V and 4 bases from J; bases unmatched to any gene: 5. This CDR3 comprises 13 residues. Germline CDR1 is SGHRS and CDR2 is YFSETQ.

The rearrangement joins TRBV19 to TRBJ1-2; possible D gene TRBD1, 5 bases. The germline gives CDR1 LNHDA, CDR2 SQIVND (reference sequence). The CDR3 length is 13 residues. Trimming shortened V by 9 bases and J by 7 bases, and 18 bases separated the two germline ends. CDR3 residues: CASGGSGILGYTF. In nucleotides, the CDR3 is TGTGCCAGCGGGGGTTCAGGGATTCTTGGCTACACCTTC. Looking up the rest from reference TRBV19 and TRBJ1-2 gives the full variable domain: DGGITQSPKYLFRKEGQNVTLSCEQNLNHDAMYWYRQDPGQGLRLIYYSQIVNDFQKGDIAEGYSVSREKKESFPLTVTSAQKNPTAFYLCASGGSGILGYTFGSGTRLTVV.

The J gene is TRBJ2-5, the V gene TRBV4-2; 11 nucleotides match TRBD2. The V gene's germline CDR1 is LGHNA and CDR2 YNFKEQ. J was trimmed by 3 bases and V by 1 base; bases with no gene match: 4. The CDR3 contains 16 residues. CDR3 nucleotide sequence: TGTGCCAGCAGCCAAGGAGTAGCGGGGGGGGAAGAGACCCAGTACTTC. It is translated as CASSQGVAGGEETQYF.

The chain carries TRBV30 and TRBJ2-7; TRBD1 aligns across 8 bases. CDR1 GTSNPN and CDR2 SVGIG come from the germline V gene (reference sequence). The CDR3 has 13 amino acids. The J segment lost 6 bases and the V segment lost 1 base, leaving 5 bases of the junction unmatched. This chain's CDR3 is CAWSALQGGEQYF. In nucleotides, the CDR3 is TGTGCCTGGAGTGCATTACAGGGGGGCGAGCAGTACTTC.

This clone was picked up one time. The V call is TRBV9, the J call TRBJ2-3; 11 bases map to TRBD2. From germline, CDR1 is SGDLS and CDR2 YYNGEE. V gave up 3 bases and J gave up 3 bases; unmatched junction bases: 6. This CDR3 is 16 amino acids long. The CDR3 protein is CASSALAGGLTDTQYF. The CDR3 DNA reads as TGTGCCAGCAGCGCCTTAGCGGGGGGGCTTACAGATACGCAGTATTTT.

The CDR3: CASSTIQGAGELFF. The CDR3, as DNA: TGCGCCAGCAGCACTATACAGGGGGCCGGGGAGCTGTTTTTT. The genes are TRBV5-1 and TRBJ2-2, with 8 bases identical to TRBD1. Looked up from germline, CDR1 is SGHRS and CDR2 is YFSETQ. The CDR3 covers 14 residues. V lost 4 bases to trimming and J lost 6 bases; unmatched junction nucleotides: 5. The full variable domain, rest sourced from reference TRBV5-1 and TRBJ2-2, is KAGVTQTPRYLIKTRGQQVTLSCSPISGHRSVSWYQQTPGQGLQFLFEYFSETQRNKGNFPGRFSGRQFSNSRSEMNVSTLELGDSALYLCASSTIQGAGELFFGEGSRLTVL.

The CDR3, as DNA: TGTGCCTGGAGTGCCCGGACGCTCCCGGGGGGCTACACCTTC. Translating it yields CAWSARTLPGGYTF. This sequence joins TRBV30 and TRBJ1-2; D not certain. The CDR3 consists of 14 residues. CDR1 is GTSNPN, CDR2 SVGIG, per germline (reference sequence). V was shortened by 1 base and J by 8 bases, with 17 bases between the two germline ends.

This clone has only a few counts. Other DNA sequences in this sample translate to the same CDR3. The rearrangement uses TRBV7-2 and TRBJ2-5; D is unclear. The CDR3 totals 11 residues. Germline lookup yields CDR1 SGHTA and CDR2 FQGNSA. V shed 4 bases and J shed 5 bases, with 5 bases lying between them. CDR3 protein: CASSSRETQYF. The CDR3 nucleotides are TGTGCCAGCAGCTCGCGGGAGACCCAGTACTTC.

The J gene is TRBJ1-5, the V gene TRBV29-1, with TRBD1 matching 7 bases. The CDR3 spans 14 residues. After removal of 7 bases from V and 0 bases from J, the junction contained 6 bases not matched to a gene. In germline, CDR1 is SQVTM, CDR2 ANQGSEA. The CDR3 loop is CSGSRGDSNQPQHF. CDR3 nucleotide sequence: TGCAGCGGTTCCAGGGGGGATAGCAATCAGCCCCAGCATTTT.

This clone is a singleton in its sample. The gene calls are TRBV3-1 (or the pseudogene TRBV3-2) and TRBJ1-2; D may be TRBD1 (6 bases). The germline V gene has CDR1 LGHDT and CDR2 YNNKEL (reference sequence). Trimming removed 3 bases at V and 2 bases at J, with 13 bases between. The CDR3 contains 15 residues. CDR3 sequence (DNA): TGTGCCAGCAGCCAGGAACTCACAGGGAACTATGGCTACACCTTC. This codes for CASSQELTGNYGYTF.

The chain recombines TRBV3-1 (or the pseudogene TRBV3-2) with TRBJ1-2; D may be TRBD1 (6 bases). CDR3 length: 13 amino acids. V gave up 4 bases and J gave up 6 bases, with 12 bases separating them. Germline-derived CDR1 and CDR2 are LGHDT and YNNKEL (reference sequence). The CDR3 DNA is TGTGCCAGCAGCCCTACAGGGACGAATGGCTACACCTTC. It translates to CASSPTGTNGYTF.

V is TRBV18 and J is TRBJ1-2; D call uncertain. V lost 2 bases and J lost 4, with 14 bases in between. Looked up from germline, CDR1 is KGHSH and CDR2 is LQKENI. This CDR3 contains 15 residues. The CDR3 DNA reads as TGTGCCAGCTCACCAGAGGGTGTGGCCCCCTATGGCTACACCTTC. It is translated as CASSPEGVAPYGYTF.

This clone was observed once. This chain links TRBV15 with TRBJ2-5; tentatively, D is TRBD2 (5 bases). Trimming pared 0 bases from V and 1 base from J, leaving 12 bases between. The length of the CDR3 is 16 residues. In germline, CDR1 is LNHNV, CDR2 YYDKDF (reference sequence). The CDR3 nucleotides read TGTGCCACCAGCAGAGATCGGTCGGCGGGCCAAGAGACCCAGTACTTC. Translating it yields CATSRDRSAGQETQYF.

For the CDR3, the DNA is TGTGCCAGCAGTTCCCCGCGGGGTATGTACGAGCAGTACTTC. It codes for CASSSPRGMYEQYF. The rearrangement joins TRBV6-5 to TRBJ2-7, with D possibly matching TRBD2 (6 bases). The germline V gene encodes CDR1 MNHEY and CDR2 SVGAGI. Trimming removed 4 bases at V and 4 bases at J, with 14 bases between. The CDR3 length is 14 residues.

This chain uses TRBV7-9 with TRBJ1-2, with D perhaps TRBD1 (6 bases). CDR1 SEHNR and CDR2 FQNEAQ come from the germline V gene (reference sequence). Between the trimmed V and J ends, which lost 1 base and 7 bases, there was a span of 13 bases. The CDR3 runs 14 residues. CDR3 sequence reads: CASSLETGIFGYTF. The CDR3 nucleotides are TGTGCCAGCAGCTTAGAAACAGGGATCTTTGGCTACACCTTC.

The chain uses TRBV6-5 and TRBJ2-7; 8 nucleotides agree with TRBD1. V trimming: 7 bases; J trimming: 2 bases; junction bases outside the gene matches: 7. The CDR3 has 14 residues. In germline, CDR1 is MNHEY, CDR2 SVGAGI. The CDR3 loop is CASTKQGDPYEQYF. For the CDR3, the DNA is TGTGCCAGCACAAAACAGGGGGACCCCTACGAGCAGTACTTC.

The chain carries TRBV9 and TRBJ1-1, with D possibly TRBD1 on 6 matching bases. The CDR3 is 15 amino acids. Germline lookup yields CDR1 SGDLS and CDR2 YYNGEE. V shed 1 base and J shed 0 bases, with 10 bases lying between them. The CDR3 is CASSVKTGMNTEAFF. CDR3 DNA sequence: TGTGCCAGCAGCGTAAAGACAGGCATGAACACTGAAGCTTTCTTT.

The CDR3 bases are TGTGCCAGCAGCTCCACTAGCGGGGACGGCGGGGAGCTGTTTTTT. Protein sequence: CASSSTSGDGGELFF. The V and J genes are TRBV11-1 and TRBJ2-2, with 10 nucleotides matching TRBD2. This CDR3 spans 15 amino acids. V dropped 4 bases and J dropped 7; count of bases not matched to a gene: 6. The germline CDR1 and CDR2 sequences are SGHAT and FQDESV (reference sequence).

CDR3 DNA: TGCGCCAGCAGCCCGGGACTAGCGGTTGCAAACAATGAGCAGTTCTTC. Translated: CASSPGLAVANNEQFF. The V and J genes are TRBV5-1 and TRBJ2-1; 11 bases align to TRBD2. This CDR3 spans 16 amino acids. The trim removed 4 bases at V and 5 bases at J, leaving 8 bases unmatched. Germline V gene lookup returns CDR1 SGHRS and CDR2 YFSETQ.

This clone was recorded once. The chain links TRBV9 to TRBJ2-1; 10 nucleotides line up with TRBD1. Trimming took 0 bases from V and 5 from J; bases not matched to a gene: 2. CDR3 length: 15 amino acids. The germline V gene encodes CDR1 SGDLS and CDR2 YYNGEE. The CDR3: CASSVGGTGDNEQFF. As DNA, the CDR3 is TGTGCCAGCAGCGTAGGGGGGACAGGGGACAATGAGCAGTTCTTC.

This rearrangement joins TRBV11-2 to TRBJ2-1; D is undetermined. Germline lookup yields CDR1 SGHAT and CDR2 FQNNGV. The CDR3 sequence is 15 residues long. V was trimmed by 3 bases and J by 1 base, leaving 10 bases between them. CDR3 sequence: CASSFNWLSYNEQFF. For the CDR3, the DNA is TGTGCCAGCAGCTTCAACTGGTTGTCCTACAATGAGCAGTTCTTC.

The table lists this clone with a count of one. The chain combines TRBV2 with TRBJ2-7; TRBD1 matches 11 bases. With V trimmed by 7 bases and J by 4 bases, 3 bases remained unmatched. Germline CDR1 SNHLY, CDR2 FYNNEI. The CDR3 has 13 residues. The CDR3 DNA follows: TGTGCCAGCACCGGGACAGGGGGGTACGAGCAGTACTTC. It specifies CASTGTGGYEQYF.

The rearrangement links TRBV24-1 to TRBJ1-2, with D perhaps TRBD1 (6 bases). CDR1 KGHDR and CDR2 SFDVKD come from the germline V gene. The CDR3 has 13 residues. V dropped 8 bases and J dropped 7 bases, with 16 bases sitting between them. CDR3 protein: CATKDSLDGGYTF. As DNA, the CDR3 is TGTGCCACCAAGGACAGTCTTGATGGTGGCTACACCTTC.